This is a list of T cell receptor beta chains from one sample in a study of cytomegalovirus exposure and HLA in healthy donors. Repertoires were generated with immunoSEQ multiplex PCR, while TCRdb's copy carries only in-frame clones and drops some. The sample has over 150,000 clones; 70% to 80% are singletons. The sample consisted of PBMCs. The source is a woman between 25 and 40 years old in good health and CMV-seropositive. CDR3s leave out the opening cysteine and the closing phenylalanine or tryptophan.

V: TRBV6-5
J: TRBJ2-7
CDR3: ASSYQGGGLEQY

V: TRBV9
J: TRBJ2-7
CDR3: ASSVEGGSSYEQY

V: TRBV25-1
J: TRBJ2-3
CDR3: ASSWTRESTDTQY

V: TRBV7-9
J: TRBJ1-1
CDR3: ASSPDRLNTEAF

V: TRBV10-3
J: TRBJ2-3
CDR3: AIKKLASTDTQY

V: TRBV10-3
J: TRBJ1-1
CDR3: AISESGRERGTEAF

V: TRBV12-5
J: TRBJ1-5
CDR3: ASGLDRGSNQPQH

V: TRBV2
J: TRBJ1-2
CDR3: ASSEAGGTADPYGCT

V: TRBV5-1
J: TRBJ2-6
CDR3: ASSFGGANVLT

V: TRBV30
J: TRBJ1-2
CDR3: AWSVRDSPCT

V: TRBV19
J: TRBJ2-7
CDR3: ASSIQPLGSYEQY

V: TRBV5-8
J: TRBJ1-1
CDR3: ASSHLRGGGHTEAF

V: TRBV19
J: TRBJ1-1
CDR3: ASSYGGGTEAF